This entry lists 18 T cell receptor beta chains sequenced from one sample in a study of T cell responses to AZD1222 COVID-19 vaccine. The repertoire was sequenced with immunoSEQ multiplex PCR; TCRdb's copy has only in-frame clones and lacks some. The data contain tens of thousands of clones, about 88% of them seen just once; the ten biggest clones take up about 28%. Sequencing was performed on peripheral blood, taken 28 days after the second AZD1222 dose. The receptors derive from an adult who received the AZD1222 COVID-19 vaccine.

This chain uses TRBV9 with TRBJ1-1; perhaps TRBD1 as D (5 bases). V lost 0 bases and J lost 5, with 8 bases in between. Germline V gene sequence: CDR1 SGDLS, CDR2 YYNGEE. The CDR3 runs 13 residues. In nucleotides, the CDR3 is TGTGCCAGCAGCGTAGAAGGGGTTACTGAAGCTTTCTTT. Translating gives CASSVEGVTEAFF.

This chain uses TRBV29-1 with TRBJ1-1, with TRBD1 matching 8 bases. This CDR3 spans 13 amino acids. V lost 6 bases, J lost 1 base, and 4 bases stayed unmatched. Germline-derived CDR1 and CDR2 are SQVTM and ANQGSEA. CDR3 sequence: CSVKQGGNTEAFF. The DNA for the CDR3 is TGCAGCGTGAAACAGGGGGGGAACACTGAAGCTTTCTTT.

Here the CDR3 DNA reads TGTGCCAGCAGTTTATCTATTGGGCACACTGAGCAGTTCTTC. It encodes CASSLSIGHTEQFF. The chain has TRBV27 and TRBJ2-1; the D is unclear. Trimming removed 0 bases at V and 9 bases at J, with 12 bases between. Germline loops: CDR1 MNHEY, CDR2 SMNVEV (reference sequence). CDR3 length: 14 residues.

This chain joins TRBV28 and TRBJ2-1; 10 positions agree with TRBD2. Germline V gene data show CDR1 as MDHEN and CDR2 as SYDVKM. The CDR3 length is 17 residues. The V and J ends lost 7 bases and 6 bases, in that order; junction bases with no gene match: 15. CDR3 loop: CASTLWASGSIFNEQFF. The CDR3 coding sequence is TGTGCCAGCACCTTATGGGCTAGCGGGAGTATTTTCAATGAGCAGTTCTTC.

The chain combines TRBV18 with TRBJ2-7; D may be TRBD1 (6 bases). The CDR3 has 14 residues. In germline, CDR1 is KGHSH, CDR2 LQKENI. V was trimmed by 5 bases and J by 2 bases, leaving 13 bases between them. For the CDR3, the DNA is TGTGCCAGCTCAGAATCACAGGGAACCTACGAGCAGTACTTC. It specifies CASSESQGTYEQYF.

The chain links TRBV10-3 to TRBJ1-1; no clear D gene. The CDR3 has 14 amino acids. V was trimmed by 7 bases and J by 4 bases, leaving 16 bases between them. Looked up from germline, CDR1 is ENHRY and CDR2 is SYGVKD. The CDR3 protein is CAITQASVGTEAFF. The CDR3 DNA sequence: TGTGCCATCACTCAGGCTTCGGTCGGCACTGAAGCTTTCTTT.

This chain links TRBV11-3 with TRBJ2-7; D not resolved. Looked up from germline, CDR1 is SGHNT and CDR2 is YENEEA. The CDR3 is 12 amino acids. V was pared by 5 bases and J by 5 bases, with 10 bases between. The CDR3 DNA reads TGTGCCAGCAGCAAGAACCGGCACGAGCAGTACTTC. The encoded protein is CASSKNRHEQYF.

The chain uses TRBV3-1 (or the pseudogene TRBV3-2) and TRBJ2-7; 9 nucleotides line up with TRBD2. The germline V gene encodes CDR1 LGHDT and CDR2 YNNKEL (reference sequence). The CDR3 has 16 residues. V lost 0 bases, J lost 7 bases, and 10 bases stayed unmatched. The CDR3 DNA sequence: TGTGCCAGCAGCCAAGAATGGATAGCGGGAGTGGGTGAGCAGTACTTC. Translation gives CASSQEWIAGVGEQYF.

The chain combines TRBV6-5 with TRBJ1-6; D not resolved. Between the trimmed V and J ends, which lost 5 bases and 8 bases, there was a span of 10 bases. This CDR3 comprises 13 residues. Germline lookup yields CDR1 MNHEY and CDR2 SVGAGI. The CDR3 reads CASSPRRDSPLHF. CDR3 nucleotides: TGTGCCAGCAGTCCGAGGCGGGATTCACCCCTCCACTTT.

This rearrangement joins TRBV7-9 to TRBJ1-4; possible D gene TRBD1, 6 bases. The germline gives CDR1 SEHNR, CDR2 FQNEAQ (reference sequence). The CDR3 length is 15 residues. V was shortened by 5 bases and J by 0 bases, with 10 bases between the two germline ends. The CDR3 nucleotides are TGTGCCAGCAGCGCGGGGGCTGCAACTAATGAAAAACTGTTTTTT. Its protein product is CASSAGAATNEKLFF.

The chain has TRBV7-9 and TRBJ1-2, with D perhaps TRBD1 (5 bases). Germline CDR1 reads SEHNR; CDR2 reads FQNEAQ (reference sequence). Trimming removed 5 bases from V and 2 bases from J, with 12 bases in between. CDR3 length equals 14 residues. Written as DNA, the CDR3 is TGTGCCAGCAGCCCGAGTGGGGGGAACTATGGCTACACCTTC. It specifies CASSPSGGNYGYTF.

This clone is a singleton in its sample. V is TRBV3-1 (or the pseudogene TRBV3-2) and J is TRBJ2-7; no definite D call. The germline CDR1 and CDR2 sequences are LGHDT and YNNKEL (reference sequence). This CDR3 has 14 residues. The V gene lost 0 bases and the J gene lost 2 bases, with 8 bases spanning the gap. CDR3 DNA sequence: TGTGCCAGCAGCCAAGACCTCGCGGCCTACGAGCAGTACTTC. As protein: CASSQDLAAYEQYF.

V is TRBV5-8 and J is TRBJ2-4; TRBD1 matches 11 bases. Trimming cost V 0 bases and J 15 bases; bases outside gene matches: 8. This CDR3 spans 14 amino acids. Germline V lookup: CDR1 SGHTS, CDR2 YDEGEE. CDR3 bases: TGTGCCAGCAGCTTGGCGGACAGGGGGCCGCGCGGGTACTTC. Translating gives CASSLADRGPRGYF.

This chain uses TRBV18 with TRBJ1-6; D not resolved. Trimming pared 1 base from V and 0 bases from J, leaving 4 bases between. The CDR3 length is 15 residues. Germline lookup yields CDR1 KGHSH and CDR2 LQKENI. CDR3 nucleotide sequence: TGTGCCAGCTCACCACTGGGCTCCTATAATTCACCCCTCCACTTT. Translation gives CASSPLGSYNSPLHF.

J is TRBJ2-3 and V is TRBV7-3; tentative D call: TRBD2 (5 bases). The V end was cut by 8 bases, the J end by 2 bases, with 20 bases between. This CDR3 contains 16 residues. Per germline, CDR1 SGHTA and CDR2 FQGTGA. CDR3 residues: CASSLGDYPFTDTQYF. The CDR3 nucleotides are TGTGCCAGCTCTTTAGGTGACTACCCTTTCACAGATACGCAGTATTTT.

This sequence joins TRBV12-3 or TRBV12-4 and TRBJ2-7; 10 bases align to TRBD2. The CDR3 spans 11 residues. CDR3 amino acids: CSSGRAYEQYF. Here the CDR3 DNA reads TGTAGCAGCGGGAGGGCCTACGAGCAGTACTTC.

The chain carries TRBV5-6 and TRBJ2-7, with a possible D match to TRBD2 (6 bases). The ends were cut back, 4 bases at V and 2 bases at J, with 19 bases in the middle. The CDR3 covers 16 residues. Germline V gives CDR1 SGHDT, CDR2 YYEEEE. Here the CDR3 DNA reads TGTGCCAGCAGCCCTAAAGCGGGCCGGCCTCCCTACGAGCAGTACTTC. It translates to CASSPKAGRPPYEQYF. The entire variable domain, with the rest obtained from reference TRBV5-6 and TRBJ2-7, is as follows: DAGVTQSPTHLIKTRGQQVTLRCSPKSGHDTVSWYQQALGQGPQFIFQYYEEEERQRGNFPDRFSGHQFPNYSSELNVNALLLGDSALYLCASSPKAGRPPYEQYFGPGTRLTVT.

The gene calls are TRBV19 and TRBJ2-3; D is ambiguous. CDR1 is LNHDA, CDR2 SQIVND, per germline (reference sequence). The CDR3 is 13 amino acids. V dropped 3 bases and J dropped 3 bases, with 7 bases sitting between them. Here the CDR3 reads CASSIGQTDTQYF. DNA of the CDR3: TGTGCCAGTAGTATCGGCCAAACAGATACGCAGTATTTT.